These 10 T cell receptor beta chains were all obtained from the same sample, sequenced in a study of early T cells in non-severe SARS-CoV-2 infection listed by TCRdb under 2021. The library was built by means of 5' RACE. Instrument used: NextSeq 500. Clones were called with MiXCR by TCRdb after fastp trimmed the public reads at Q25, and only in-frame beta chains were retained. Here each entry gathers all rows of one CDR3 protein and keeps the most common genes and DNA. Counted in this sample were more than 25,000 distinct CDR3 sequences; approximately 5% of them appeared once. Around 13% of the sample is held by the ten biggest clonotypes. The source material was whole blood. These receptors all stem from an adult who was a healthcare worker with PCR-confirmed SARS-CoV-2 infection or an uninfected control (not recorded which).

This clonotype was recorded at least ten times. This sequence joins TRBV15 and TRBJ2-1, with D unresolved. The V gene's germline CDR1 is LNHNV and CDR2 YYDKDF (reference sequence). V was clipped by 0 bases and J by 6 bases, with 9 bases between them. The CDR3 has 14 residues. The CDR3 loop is CATSRDRESNEQFF. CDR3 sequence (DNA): TGTGCCACCAGCAGAGATCGCGAGAGCAATGAGCAGTTCTTC.

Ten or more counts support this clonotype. The CDR3 nucleotides are TGTGCCAGCAGCCACGGGGACGGCCGCCAAGGGGTTACATATAATTCACCCCTCCACTTT. It codes for CASSHGDGRQGVTYNSPLHF. The rearrangement joins TRBV7-9 to TRBJ1-6; D is possibly TRBD1 (5 bases). The ends were cut back, 5 bases at V and 4 bases at J, with 27 bases in the middle. Germline CDR1 and CDR2: SEHNR and FQNEAQ (reference sequence). The CDR3 length is 20 residues. Supplemented by reference TRBV7-9 and TRBJ1-6, the full variable domain reads DTGVSQNPRHKITKRGQNVTFRCDPISEHNRLYWYRQTLGQGPEFLTYFQNEAQLEKSRLLSDRFSAERPKGSFSTLEIQRTEQGDSAMYLCASSHGDGRQGVTYNSPLHFGNGTRLTVT.

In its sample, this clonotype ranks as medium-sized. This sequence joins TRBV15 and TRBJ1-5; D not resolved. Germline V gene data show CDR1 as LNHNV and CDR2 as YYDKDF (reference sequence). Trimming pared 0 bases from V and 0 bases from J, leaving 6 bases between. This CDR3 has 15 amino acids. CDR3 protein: CATSRDKGSNQPQHF. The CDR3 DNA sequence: TGTGCCACCAGCAGAGATAAAGGTAGCAATCAGCCCCAGCATTTT. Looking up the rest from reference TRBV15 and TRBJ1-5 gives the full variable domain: DAMVIQNPRYQVTQFGKPVTLSCSQTLNHNVMYWYQQKSSQAPKLLFHYYDKDFNNEADTPDNFQSRRPNTSFCFLDIRSPGLGDTAMYLCATSRDKGSNQPQHFGDGTRLSIL.

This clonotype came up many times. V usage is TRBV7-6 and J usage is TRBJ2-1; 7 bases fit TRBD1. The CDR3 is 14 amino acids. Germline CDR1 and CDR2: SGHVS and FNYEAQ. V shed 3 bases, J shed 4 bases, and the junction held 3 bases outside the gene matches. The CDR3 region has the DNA TGTGCCAGCAGCTTGGGACAGCAATACAATGAGCAGTTCTTC. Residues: CASSLGQQYNEQFF.

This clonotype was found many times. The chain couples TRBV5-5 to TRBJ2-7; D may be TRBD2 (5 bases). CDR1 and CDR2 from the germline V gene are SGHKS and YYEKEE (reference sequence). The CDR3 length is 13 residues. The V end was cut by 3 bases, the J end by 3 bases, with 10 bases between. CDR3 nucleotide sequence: TGTGCCAGCAGCTGGTCAGAGGGCTACGAGCAGTACTTC. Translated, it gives CASSWSEGYEQYF.

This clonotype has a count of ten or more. The CDR3 DNA reads TGCGCCAGCAGCGCCCATCCGCTAGCGGGGGAAGAGCAGTACTTC. Its protein is CASSAHPLAGEEQYF. This chain uses TRBV5-1 with TRBJ2-7; 10 bases agree with TRBD2. This CDR3 is 15 amino acids long. Per the germline V gene, CDR1 is SGHRS and CDR2 is YFSETQ. The ends lost 4 bases at V and 7 bases at J; junction bases unmatched: 11.

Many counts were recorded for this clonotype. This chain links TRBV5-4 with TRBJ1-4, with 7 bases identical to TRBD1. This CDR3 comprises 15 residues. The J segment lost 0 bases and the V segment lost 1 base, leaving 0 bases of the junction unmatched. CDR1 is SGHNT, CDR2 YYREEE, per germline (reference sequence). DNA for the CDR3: TGTGCCAGCAGCTTGAGGGGGCCAACTAATGAAAAACTGTTTTTT. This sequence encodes CASSLRGPTNEKLFF.

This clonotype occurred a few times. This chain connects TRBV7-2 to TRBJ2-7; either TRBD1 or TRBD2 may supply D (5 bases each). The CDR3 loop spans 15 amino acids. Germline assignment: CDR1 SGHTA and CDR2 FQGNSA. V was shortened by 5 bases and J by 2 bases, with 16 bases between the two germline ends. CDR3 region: CASSPRQTITYEQYF. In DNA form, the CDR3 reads TGTGCCAGCAGCCCCAGACAGACTATAACCTACGAGCAGTACTTC.

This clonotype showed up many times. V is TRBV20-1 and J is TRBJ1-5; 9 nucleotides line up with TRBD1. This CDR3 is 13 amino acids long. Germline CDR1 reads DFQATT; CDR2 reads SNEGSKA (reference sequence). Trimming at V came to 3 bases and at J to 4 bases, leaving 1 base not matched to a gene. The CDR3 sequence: CSASGTGNQPQHF. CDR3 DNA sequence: TGCAGTGCTAGTGGGACAGGGAATCAGCCCCAGCATTTT.

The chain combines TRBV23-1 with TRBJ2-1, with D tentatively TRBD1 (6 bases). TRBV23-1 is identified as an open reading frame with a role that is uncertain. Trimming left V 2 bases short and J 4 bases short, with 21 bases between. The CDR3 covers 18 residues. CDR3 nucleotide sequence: TGCGCCAGCAGTCAACCCGATATGGACAGCCTGGGGTACAATGAGCAGTTCTTC. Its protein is CASSQPDMDSLGYNEQFF.